A single sample is the source of the 2 T cell receptor beta chains below, sequenced in a study of cytomegalovirus exposure and HLA in healthy donors. Sequencing used immunoSEQ multiplex PCR; TCRdb keeps in-frame clones, though not all of them. The sample includes around 300,000 clones, 86% of them seen just once. Sample: PBMCs. All receptors derive from a woman aged 18-29 years in good health and CMV-seronegative.

This clone came up a few times. The rearrangement uses TRBV2 and TRBJ1-2; 7 positions match TRBD1. The CDR3 sequence is 12 residues long. V lost 4 bases and J lost 4; bases outside the gene matches: 0. Germline lookup yields CDR1 SNHLY and CDR2 FYNNEI. CDR3 loop: CASSGDSYGYTF. The DNA for the CDR3 is TGTGCCAGCAGTGGGGACAGCTATGGCTACACCTTC.

This clone was observed at least ten times. The CDR3: CAWSGPQAGTGELFF. In nucleotides, the CDR3 is TGTGCCTGGAGTGGGCCTCAGGCGGGCACCGGGGAGCTGTTTTTT. The gene calls are TRBV30 and TRBJ2-2; tentatively, D is TRBD2 (5 bases). The CDR3 is made up of 15 amino acids. Trimming stripped 1 base from V and 4 bases from J, with 13 bases between. Germline V CDR1 and CDR2: GTSNPN, SVGIG (reference sequence).